The T cell receptor (beta chain) under discussion was sequenced for a study of early T cells in non-severe SARS-CoV-2 infection. Using its own MiXCR run on the 5' RACE reads, TCRdb lists one record per CDR3 protein. The table includes roughly 100,000 distinct CDR3 sequences, around 13% detected once. This clonotype was seen many times. Its antigen is undetermined. Germline CDR1 and CDR2: SGHAT and FQNNGV. The CDR3 extends over 13 amino acids. Trimming took off 1 base at V and 10 bases at J, with 11 bases between the two ends. General study findings and limits: Using VDJdb, the matching emphasized anti-spike CD8 responses while missing private and CD4 specificities.

The clonotype comes from an adult who was a healthcare worker with PCR-confirmed SARS-CoV-2 infection or an uninfected control (not recorded which). Specimen: whole blood. J is TRBJ2-1 and V is TRBV11-2; D not certain. CDR3 sequence (DNA): TGTGCCAGCAGCTTAGGGGTCCGGCGCGAGCAGTTCTTC. Residues: CASSLGVRREQFF.